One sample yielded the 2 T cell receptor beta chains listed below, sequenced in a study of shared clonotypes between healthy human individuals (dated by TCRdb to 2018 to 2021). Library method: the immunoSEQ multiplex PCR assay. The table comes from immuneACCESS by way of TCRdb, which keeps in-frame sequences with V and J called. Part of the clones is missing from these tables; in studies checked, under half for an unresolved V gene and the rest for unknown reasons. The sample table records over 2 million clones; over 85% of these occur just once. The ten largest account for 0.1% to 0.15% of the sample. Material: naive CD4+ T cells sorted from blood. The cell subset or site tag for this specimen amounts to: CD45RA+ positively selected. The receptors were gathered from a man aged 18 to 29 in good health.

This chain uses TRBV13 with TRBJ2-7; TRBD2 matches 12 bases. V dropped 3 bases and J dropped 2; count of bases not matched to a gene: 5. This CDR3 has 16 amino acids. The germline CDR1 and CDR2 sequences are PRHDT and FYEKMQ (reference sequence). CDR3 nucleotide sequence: TGTGCCAGCAGCTTTCGACTAGCGGGGGTGGCCTACGAGCAGTACTTC. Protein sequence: CASSFRLAGVAYEQYF.

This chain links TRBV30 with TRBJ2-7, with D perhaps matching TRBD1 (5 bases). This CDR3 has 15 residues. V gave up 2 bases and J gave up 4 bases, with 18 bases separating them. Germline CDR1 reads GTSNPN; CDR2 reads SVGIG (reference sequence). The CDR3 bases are TGTGCCTGGAGTTTAGGTCTCAAACCAGGGTACGAGCAGTACTTC. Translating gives CAWSLGLKPGYEQYF.